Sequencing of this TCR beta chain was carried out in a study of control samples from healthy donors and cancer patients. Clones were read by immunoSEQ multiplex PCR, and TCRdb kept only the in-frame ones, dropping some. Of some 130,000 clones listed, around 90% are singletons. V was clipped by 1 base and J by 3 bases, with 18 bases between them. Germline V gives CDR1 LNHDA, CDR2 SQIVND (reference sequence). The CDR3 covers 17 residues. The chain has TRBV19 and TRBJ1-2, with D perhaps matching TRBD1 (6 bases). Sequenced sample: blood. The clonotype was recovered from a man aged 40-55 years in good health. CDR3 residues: CASSIVLGGRTDYGYTF. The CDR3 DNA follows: TGTGCCAGTAGTATAGTATTGGGGGGCAGGACGGACTATGGCTACACCTTC.